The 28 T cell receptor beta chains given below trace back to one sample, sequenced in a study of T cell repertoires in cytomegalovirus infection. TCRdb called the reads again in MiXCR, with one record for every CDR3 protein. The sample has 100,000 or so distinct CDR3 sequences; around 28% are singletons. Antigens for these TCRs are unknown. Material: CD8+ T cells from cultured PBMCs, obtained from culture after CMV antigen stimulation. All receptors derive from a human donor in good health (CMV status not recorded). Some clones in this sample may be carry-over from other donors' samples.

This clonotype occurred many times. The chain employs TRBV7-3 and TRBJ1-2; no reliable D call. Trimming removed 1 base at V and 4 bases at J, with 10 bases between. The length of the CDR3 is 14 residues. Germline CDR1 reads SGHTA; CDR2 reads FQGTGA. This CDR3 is CASSLMGTVYGYTF. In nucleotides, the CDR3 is TGTGCCAGCAGCTTAATGGGTACGGTCTATGGCTACACCTTC.

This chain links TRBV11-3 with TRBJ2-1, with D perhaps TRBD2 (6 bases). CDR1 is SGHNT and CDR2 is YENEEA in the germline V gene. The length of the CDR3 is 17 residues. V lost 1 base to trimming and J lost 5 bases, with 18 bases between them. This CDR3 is CASSLGKWGLPNNEQFF. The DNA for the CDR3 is TGTGCCAGCAGCTTAGGAAAGTGGGGACTTCCAAACAATGAGCAGTTCTTC.

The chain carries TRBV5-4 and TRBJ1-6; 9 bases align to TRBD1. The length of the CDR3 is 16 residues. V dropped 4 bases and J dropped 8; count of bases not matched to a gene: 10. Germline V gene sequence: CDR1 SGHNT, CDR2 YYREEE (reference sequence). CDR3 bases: TGTGCCAGCAGCCTTAGCTACCGGGACAGGGATTCACCCCTCCACTTT. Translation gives CASSLSYRDRDSPLHF.

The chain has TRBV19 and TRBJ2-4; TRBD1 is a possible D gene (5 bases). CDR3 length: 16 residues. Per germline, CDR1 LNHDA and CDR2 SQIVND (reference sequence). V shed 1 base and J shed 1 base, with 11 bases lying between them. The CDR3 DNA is TGTGCCAGTAGTATAGCCCGTGGGGCGGCCAAAAACATTCAGTACTTC. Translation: CASSIARGAAKNIQYF.

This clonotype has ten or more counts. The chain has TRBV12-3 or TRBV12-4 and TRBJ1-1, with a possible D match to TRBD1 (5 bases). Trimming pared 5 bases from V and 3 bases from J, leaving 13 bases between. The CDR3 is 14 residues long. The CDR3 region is CASSLDTMDTEAFF. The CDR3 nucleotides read TGTGCCAGCAGTCTGGACACCATGGACACTGAAGCTTTCTTT.

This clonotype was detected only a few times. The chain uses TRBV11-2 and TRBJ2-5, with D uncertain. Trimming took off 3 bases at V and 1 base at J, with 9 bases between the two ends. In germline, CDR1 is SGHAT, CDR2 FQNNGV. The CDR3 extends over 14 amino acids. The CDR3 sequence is CASSLQNSQETQYF. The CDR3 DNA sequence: TGTGCCAGCAGCTTGCAGAATTCCCAAGAGACCCAGTACTTC.

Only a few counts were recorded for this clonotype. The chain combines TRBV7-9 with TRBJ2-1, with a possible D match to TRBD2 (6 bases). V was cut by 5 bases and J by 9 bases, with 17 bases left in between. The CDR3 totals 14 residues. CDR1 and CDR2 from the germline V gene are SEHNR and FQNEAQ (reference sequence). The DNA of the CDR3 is TGTGCCAGCAGCCCGGTCCTAGCGTATGGTGAGCAGTTCTTC. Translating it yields CASSPVLAYGEQFF.

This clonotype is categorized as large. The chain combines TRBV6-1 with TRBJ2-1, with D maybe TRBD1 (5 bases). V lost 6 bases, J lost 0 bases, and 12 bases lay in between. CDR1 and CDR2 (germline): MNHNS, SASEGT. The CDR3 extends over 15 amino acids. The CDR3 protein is CASRTIDSSYNEQFF. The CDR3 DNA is TGTGCCAGCAGAACCATAGACAGCTCCTACAATGAGCAGTTCTTC.

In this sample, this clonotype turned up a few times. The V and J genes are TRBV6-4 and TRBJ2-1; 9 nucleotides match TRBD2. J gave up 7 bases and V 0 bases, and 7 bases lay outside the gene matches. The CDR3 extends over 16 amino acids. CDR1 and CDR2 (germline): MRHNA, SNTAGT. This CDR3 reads CASSDSAGGHGNEQFF. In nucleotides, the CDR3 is TGTGCCAGCAGTGACTCTGCGGGGGGGCACGGAAATGAGCAGTTCTTC.

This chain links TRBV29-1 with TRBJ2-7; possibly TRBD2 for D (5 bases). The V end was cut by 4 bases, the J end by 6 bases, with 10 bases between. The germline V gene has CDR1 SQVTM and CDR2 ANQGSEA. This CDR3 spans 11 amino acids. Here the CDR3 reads CSVAEVGEQYF. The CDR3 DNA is TGCAGCGTTGCGGAGGTTGGCGAGCAGTACTTC.

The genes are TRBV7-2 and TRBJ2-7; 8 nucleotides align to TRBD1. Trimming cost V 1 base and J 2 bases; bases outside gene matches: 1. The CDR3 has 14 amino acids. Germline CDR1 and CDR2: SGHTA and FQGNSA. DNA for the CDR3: TGTGCCAGCAGCTTAGGGACAGGGCCCTACGAGCAGTACTTC. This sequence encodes CASSLGTGPYEQYF.

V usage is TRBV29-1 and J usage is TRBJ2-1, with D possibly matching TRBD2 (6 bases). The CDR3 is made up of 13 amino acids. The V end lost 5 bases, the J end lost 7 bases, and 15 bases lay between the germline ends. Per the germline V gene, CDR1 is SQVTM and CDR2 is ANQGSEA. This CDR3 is CSVPGGGGNEQFF. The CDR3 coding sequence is TGCAGCGTTCCCGGTGGTGGGGGGAATGAGCAGTTCTTC.

DNA for the CDR3: TGCGCCAGCAGCCAAGAAGGCAGGGGGGGGAAAGACCAGTACTTC. It codes for CASSQEGRGGKDQYF. J is TRBJ2-5 and V is TRBV4-1, with D perhaps given as TRBD1 or TRBD2 (7 bases each). CDR1 and CDR2 (germline): MGHRA, YSYEKL. This CDR3 region has 15 residues. V lost 0 bases to trimming and J lost 10 bases, with 18 bases between them.

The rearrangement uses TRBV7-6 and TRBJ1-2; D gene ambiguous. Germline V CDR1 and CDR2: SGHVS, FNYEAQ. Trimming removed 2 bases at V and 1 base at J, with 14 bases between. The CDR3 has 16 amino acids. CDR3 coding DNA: TGTGCCAGCAGCTTAAGTCAGGATGAATTTAACTATGGCTACACCTTC. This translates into CASSLSQDEFNYGYTF. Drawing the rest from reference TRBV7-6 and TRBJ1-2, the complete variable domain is GAGVSQSPRYKVTKRGQDVALRCDPISGHVSLYWYRQALGQGPEFLTYFNYEAQQDKSGLPNDRFSAERPEGSISTLTIQRTEQRDSAMYRCASSLSQDEFNYGYTFGSGTRLTVV.

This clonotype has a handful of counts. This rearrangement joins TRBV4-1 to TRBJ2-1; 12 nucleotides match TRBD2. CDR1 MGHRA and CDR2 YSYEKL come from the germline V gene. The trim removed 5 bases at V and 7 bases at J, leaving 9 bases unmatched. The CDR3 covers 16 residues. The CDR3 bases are TGCGCCAGCAGCTCAAGCCTAGCGGGGGGGCGAAATGAGCAGTTCTTC. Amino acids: CASSSSLAGGRNEQFF.

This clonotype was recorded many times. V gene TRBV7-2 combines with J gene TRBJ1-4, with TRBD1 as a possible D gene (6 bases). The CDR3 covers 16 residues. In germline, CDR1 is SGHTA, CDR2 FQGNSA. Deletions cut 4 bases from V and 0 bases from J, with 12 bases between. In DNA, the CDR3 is TGTGCCAGCAGCTCGCTGGGGGGCGCAACTAATGAAAAACTGTTTTTT. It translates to CASSSLGGATNEKLFF. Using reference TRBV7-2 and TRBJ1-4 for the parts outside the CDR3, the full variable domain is GAGVSQSPSNKVTEKGKDVELRCDPISGHTALYWYRQSLGQGLEFLIYFQGNSAPDKSGLPSDRFSAERTGGSVSTLTIQRTQQEDSAVYLCASSSLGGATNEKLFFGSGTQLSVL.

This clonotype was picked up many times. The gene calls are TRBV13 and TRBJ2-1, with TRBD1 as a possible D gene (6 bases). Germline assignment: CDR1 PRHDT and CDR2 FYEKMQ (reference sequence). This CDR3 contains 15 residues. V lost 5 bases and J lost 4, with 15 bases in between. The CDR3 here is CASSVDSRAYNEQFF. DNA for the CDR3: TGTGCCAGCAGCGTGGACAGTCGGGCTTACAATGAGCAGTTCTTC. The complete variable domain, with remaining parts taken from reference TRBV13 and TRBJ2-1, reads AAGVIQSPRHLIKEKRETATLKCYPIPRHDTVYWYQQGPGQDPQFLISFYEKMQSDKGSIPDRFSAQQFSDYHSELNMSSLELGDSALYFCASSVDSRAYNEQFFGPGTRLTVL.

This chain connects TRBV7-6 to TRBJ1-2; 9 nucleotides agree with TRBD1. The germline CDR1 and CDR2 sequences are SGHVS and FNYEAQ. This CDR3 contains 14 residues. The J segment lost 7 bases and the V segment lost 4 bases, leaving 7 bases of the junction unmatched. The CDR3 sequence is CASSSQGASFGYTF. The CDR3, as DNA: TGTGCCAGCAGCTCACAGGGGGCTTCTTTTGGCTACACCTTC.

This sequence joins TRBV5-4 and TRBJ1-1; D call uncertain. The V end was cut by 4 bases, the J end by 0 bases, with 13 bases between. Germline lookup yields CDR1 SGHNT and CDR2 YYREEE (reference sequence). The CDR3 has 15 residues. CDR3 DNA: TGTGCCAGCAGCCCCTCAGTTCCGCTGAACACTGAAGCTTTCTTT. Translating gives CASSPSVPLNTEAFF.

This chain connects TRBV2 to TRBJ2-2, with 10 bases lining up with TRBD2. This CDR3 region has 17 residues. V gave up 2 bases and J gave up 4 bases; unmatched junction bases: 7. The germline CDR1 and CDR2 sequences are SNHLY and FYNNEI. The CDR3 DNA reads TGTGCCAGCAGTGAACCCCTAGCGGGGGTATCCACCGGGGAGCTGTTTTTT. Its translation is CASSEPLAGVSTGELFF.

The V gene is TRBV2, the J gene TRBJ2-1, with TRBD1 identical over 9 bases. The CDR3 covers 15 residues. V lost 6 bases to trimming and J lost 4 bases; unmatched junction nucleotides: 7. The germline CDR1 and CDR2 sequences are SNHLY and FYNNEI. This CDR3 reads CASSAGTGRYNEQFF. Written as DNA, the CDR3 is TGTGCCAGCAGCGCGGGGACAGGGAGGTACAATGAGCAGTTCTTC.

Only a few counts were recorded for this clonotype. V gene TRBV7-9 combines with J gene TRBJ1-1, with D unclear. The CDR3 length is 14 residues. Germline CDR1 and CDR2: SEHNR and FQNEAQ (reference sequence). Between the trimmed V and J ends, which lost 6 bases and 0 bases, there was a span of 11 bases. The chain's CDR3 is CASSYGQLNTEAFF. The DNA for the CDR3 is TGTGCCAGCAGTTATGGGCAGCTGAACACTGAAGCTTTCTTT.

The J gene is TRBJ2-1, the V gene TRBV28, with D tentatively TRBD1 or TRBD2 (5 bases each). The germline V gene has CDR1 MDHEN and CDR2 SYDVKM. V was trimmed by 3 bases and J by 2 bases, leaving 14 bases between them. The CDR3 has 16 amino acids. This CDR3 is CASSFVWDGAYNEQFF. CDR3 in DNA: TGTGCCAGCAGTTTCGTCTGGGACGGAGCCTACAATGAGCAGTTCTTC.

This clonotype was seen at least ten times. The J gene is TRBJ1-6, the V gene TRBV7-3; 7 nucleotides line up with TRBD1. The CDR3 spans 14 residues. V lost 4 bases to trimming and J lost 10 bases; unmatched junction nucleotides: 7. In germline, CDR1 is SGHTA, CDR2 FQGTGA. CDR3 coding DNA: TGTGCCAGCAGCTGGGGACAAGGGGGCTCACCCCTCCACTTT. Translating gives CASSWGQGGSPLHF.

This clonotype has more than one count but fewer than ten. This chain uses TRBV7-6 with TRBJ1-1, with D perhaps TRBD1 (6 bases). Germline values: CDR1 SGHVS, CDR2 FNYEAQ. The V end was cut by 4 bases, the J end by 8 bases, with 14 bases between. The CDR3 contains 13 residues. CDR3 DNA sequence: TGTGCCAGCAGCTCACAGGGATGGGCCGAAGCTTTCTTT. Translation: CASSSQGWAEAFF.

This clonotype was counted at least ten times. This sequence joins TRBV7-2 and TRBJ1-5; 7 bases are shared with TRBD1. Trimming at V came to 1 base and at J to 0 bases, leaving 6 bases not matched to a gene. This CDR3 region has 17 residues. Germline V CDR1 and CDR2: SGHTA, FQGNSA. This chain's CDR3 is CASSLEGAGSSNQPQHF. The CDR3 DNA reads TGTGCCAGCAGCTTAGAGGGGGCCGGAAGTAGCAATCAGCCCCAGCATTTT.

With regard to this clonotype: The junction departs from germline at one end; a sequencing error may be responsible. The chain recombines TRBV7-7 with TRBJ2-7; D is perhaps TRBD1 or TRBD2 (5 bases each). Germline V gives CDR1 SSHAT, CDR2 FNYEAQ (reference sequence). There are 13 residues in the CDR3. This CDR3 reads CTSSRGENYEQYF. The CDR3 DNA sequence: TGTACCAGCAGCCGAGGGGAGAACTACGAGCAGTACTTC.

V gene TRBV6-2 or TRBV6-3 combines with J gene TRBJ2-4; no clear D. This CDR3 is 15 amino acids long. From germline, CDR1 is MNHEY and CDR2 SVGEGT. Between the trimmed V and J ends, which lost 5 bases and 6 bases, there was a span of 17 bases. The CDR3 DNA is TGTGCCAGCAGTCCCGGATCGGACGTCGGAAACATTCAGTACTTC. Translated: CASSPGSDVGNIQYF.